This TCR beta chain comes out of a study of T cell repertoires in cytomegalovirus infection. Across the whole study: TCR beta signatures that were public indicated CMV infection and matching HLA type.

This clonotype was seen a handful of times. The antigen is not known. V lost 5 bases and J lost 6, with 14 bases in between. CDR3 length: 13 residues. Germline assignment: CDR1 MNHNS and CDR2 SASEGT. Overall study results and limits: The response measured ex vivo was dominated by TCR beta clonotypes (HLA-C-restricted and CMV-specific). Accumulated public TCR beta family frequency recognized individuals carrying CMV together with the relevant HLA.

TCRdb re-called the reads with MiXCR, one entry per CDR3 protein. Here the sample spans more than 350,000 distinct CDR3 sequences, 31% being singletons. V gene TRBV6-1 combines with J gene TRBJ2-7, with no clear D. This clonotype was obtained from a human donor in good health (CMV status not recorded). Some clones in this sample may be carry-over from other donors' samples. The sequenced sample was PBMCs. In nucleotides, the CDR3 is TGTGCCAGCAGTCTCGGGCTTTTAGGCGAGCAGTACTTC. Protein sequence: CASSLGLLGEQYF.